This note documents a single T cell receptor (beta chain) sequence. What it binds is not known. This sample stems from a study of long-term antiretroviral therapy in people with HIV. The study's findings and limits: Following ART, diversity rose but still fell short of transplant donor controls.

People in the study who had HIV all got their treatment in the United States. Assay version v3.0 of immunoSEQ was used, and it was run at survey level. Per-sample targets for sequencing were about 35,000-55,000 T-cell genomes. Using immunoSEQ multiplex PCR, the repertoire was profiled, and TCRdb retains in-frame clones only, with some absent. The table has approximately 27,000 clones, around nine tenths seen once. The TCR was taken from a woman aged 40 to 55 with HIV. Sample: unsorted PBMCs, taken just over 5 years after starting antiretroviral therapy.

CDR3 residues: CASSDSLGQGAETQYF. CDR3 bases: TGTGCCAGCAGCGATAGCCTCGGACAGGGGGCAGAGACCCAGTACTTC. The chain combines TRBV13 with TRBJ2-5; 11 bases fit TRBD1. Trimming took 5 bases from V and 4 from J; bases not matched to a gene: 9. The CDR3 totals 16 residues. Germline loops: CDR1 PRHDT, CDR2 FYEKMQ (reference sequence).